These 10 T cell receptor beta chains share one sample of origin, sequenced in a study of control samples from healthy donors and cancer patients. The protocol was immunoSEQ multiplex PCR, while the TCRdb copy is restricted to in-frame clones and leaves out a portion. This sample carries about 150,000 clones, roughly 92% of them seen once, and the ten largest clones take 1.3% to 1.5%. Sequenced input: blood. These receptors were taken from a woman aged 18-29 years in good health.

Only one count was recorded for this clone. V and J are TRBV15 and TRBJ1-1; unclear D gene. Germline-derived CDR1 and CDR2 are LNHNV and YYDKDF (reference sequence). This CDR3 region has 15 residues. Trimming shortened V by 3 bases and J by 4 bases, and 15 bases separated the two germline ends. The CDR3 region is CATSRLREVGTEAFF. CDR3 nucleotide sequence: TGTGCCACCAGCAGGCTCCGGGAGGTGGGCACTGAAGCTTTCTTT.

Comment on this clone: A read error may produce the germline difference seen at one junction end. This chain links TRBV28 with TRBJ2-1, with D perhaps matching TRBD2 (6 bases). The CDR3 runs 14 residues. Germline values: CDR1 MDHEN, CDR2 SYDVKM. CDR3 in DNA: TGTGCCAGCAGTCTATGGACTACCAACAATGAGCAGTTCTTC. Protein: CASSLWTTNNEQFF.

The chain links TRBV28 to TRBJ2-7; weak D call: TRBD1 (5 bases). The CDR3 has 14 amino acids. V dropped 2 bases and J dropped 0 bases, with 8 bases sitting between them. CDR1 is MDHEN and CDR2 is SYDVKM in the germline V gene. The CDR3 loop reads CASSLHRNSYEQYF. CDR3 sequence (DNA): TGTGCCAGCAGTTTACACAGGAACTCCTACGAGCAGTACTTC.

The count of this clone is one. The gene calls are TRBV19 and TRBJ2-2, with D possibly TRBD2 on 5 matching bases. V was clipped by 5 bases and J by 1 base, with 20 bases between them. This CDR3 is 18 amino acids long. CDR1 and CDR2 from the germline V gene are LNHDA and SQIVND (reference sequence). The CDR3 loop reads CASSPPGITTMNTGELFF. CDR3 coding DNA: TGTGCCAGTAGTCCGCCGGGGATCACCACAATGAACACCGGGGAGCTGTTTTTT.

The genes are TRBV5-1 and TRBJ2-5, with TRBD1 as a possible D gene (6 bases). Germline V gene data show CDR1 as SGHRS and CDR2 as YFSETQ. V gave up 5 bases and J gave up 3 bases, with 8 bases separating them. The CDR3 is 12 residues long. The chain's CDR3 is CASRQGEETQYF. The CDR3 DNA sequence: TGCGCCAGCAGACAGGGCGAAGAGACCCAGTACTTC.

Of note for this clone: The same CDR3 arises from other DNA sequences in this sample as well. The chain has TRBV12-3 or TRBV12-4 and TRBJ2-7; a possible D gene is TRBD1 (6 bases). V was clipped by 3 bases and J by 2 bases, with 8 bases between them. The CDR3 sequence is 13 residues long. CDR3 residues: CASSFGQPYEQYF. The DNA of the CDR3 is TGTGCCAGCAGTTTTGGACAGCCCTACGAGCAGTACTTC.

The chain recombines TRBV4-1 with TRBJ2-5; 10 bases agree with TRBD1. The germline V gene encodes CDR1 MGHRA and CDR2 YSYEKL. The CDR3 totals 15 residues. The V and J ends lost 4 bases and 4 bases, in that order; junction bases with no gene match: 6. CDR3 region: CASSPGQGKVETQYF. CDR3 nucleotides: TGCGCCAGCAGCCCGGGACAGGGGAAAGTAGAGACCCAGTACTTC.

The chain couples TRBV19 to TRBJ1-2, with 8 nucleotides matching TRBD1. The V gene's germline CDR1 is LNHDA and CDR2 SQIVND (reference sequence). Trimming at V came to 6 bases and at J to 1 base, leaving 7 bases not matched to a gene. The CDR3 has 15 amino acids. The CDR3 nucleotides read TGTGCCAGTAGGGCCCTGACAGGGGTTAACTATGGCTACACCTTC. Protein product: CASRALTGVNYGYTF.

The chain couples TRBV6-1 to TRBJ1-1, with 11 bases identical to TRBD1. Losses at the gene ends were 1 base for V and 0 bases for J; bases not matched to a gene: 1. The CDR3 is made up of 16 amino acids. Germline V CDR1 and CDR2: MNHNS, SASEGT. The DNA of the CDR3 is TGTGCCAGCAGTGAAGGGACAGGGGGCCTGAACACTGAAGCTTTCTTT. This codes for CASSEGTGGLNTEAFF.

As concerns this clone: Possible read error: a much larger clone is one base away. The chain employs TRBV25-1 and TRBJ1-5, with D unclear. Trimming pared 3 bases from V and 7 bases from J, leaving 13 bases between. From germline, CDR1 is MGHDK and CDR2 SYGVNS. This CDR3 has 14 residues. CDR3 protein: CASSDSLWSQPQHF. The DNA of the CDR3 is TGTGCCAGCAGTGATTCCTTATGGTCCCAGCCCCAGCATTTT.